These 12 T cell receptor beta chains came from one sample sequenced in a study of cytomegalovirus exposure and HLA in healthy donors. PCR primers comprised 60 Vbeta and 13 Jbeta primers. TCRdb's table, derived via immunoSEQ multiplex PCR, lists solely in-frame clones and lacks some. The table lists about 200,000 clones, around 73% of them singletons. The source material was PBMCs. The receptor source for this set is a male donor in good health and CMV-seronegative.

This clone is a singleton in its sample. CDR3 sequence (DNA): TGTGCCAGCAGTGAATCTATGCCGAACACTGAAGCTTTCTTT. This sequence encodes CASSESMPNTEAFF. The V and J genes are TRBV2 and TRBJ1-1, with unresolved D. The CDR3 spans 14 residues. V dropped 2 bases and J dropped 1 base, with 8 bases sitting between them. Germline V gene data show CDR1 as SNHLY and CDR2 as FYNNEI.

As for this clone: The same CDR3 can be traced to other DNA sequences in this sample. The chain recombines TRBV25-1 with TRBJ1-2, with 7 bases identical to TRBD1. This CDR3 comprises 15 residues. V was clipped by 0 bases and J by 7 bases; unmatched bases: 8. Germline V CDR1 and CDR2: MGHDK, SYGVNS. The CDR3 nucleotides read TGTGCCAGCAGTGAATATGGGGACAGAGGACGTGGCTACACCTTC. Amino acids: CASSEYGDRGRGYTF.

This clone has a single count. This sequence joins TRBV28 and TRBJ2-1, with 9 bases matching TRBD2. The germline V gene encodes CDR1 MDHEN and CDR2 SYDVKM. After removal of 4 bases from V and 3 bases from J, the junction contained 4 bases not matched to a gene. CDR3 length: 15 residues. CDR3 amino acids: CASSYIAGDYNEQFF. As DNA, the CDR3 is TGTGCCAGCAGTTATATAGCGGGAGACTACAATGAGCAGTTCTTC.

This clone has more than one count but fewer than ten. The chain recombines TRBV6-5 with TRBJ1-1; the D gene is possibly TRBD1 (5 bases). CDR1 and CDR2 from the germline V gene are MNHEY and SVGAGI. The V end was cut by 4 bases, the J end by 8 bases, with 14 bases between. The CDR3 covers 13 residues. Here the CDR3 DNA reads TGTGCCAGCAGTTGGAACACAGGTATAGAAGCTTTCTTT. This encodes CASSWNTGIEAFF.

The V call is TRBV6-1, the J call TRBJ1-5; D might be TRBD1 (5 bases). This CDR3 has 15 amino acids. Trimming cost V 1 base and J 2 bases, with 9 bases left between them. Per germline, CDR1 MNHNS and CDR2 SASEGT. The DNA for the CDR3 is TGTGCCAGCAGTGAAGGACAGAACCGCAATCAGCCCCAGCATTTT. Its protein product is CASSEGQNRNQPQHF.

This clone was seen only a few times. The rearrangement uses TRBV7-8 and TRBJ2-1, with 9 bases aligning to TRBD1. CDR3 length: 17 residues. CDR1 and CDR2 (germline): SGHVS, FQNEAQ. J gave up 4 bases and V 0 bases, and 7 bases lay outside the gene matches. CDR3 nucleotides: TGTGCCAGCAGCTTAGCAACCGGGACAGGGCCTTACAATGAGCAGTTCTTC. It translates to CASSLATGTGPYNEQFF.

This clone was seen a handful of times. The chain recombines TRBV29-1 with TRBJ2-7, with TRBD1 matching over 7 bases. J was trimmed by 4 bases and V by 6 bases; bases with no gene match: 9. CDR3 length: 13 amino acids. Germline loops: CDR1 SQVTM, CDR2 ANQGSEA. The CDR3 bases are TGCAGCGTGAGAGGGGGCAGTACTTACGAGCAGTACTTC. This encodes CSVRGGSTYEQYF.

The rearrangement uses TRBV4-2 and TRBJ2-1, with 10 bases lining up with TRBD1. The CDR3 consists of 15 residues. Trimming at V came to 5 bases and at J to 3 bases, leaving 4 bases not matched to a gene. Germline lookup yields CDR1 LGHNA and CDR2 YNFKEQ. Here the CDR3 reads CASSGRDRGYNEQFF. CDR3 in DNA: TGTGCCAGCAGCGGCCGGGACAGGGGCTACAATGAGCAGTTCTTC.

CDR3 protein: CASSPRLAGDLDEQFF. The CDR3, as DNA: TGTGCCAGCAGCCCCCGACTAGCGGGAGATCTGGATGAGCAGTTCTTC. The chain carries TRBV28 and TRBJ2-1; 12 nucleotides line up with TRBD2. The V and J ends lost 6 bases and 8 bases, in that order; junction bases with no gene match: 11. CDR3 length: 16 amino acids. CDR1 is MDHEN, CDR2 SYDVKM, per germline.

The J gene is TRBJ2-2, the V gene TRBV9; the D gene is possibly TRBD2 (5 bases). The CDR3 sequence is 12 residues long. V lost 7 bases and J lost 1, with 5 bases in between. Germline V gives CDR1 SGDLS, CDR2 YYNGEE. The CDR3 DNA reads TGTGCCAGCGCGGGGAACACCGGGGAGCTGTTTTTT. Amino acids: CASAGNTGELFF. Drawing the rest from reference TRBV9 and TRBJ2-2, the complete variable domain is DSGVTQTPKHLITATGQRVTLRCSPRSGDLSVYWYQQSLDQGLQFLIQYYNGEERAKGNILERFSAQQFPDLHSELNLSSLELGDSALYFCASAGNTGELFFGEGSRLTVL.

In its sample, this clone was seen once. The genes are TRBV28 and TRBJ2-7; D unclear. CDR3 size: 12 residues. Germline loops: CDR1 MDHEN, CDR2 SYDVKM. V was clipped by 3 bases and J by 5 bases, with 8 bases between them. The DNA of the CDR3 is TGTGCCAGCAGTTTGAGGCCGGACGAGCAGTACTTC. This translates into CASSLRPDEQYF.

This chain joins TRBV6-6 and TRBJ2-7, with 8 bases aligning to TRBD1. Looked up from germline, CDR1 is MNHNY and CDR2 is SVGAGI (reference sequence). V lost 5 bases, J lost 4 bases, and 7 bases stayed unmatched. The CDR3 covers 14 residues. The CDR3 loop is CASSLQGARYEQYF. CDR3 DNA sequence: TGTGCCAGCAGTCTTCAGGGGGCGCGATACGAGCAGTACTTC.